This TCR beta chain was sequenced in a study of T cell responses to AZD1222 COVID-19 vaccine. Overall study findings and caveats: The donor group comprised mostly white British people and more females; the analysis possibly underestimated clonal diversity.

To note about this clone: The antigen remains unidentified.

This CDR3 comprises 15 residues. V was pared by 2 bases and J by 4 bases, with 14 bases between. Germline values: CDR1 SEHNR, CDR2 FQNEAQ (reference sequence). TCRdb's copy holds only in-frame clones and misses some; the assay was immunoSEQ multiplex PCR. The table records approximately 120,000 clones, 88% of them present only once. Source: peripheral blood, taken on day 0 of MenACWY control vaccination. The gene calls are TRBV7-9 and TRBJ1-1; no definite D call. This TCR derives from an adult in good health. This chain's CDR3 is CASSLLPMGSTEAFF. CDR3 DNA: TGTGCCAGCAGCTTATTACCCATGGGGAGCACTGAAGCTTTCTTT. Full variable domain (remainder filled in from reference TRBV7-9 and TRBJ1-1): DTGVSQNPRHKITKRGQNVTFRCDPISEHNRLYWYRQTLGQGPEFLTYFQNEAQLEKSRLLSDRFSAERPKGSFSTLEIQRTEQGDSAMYLCASSLLPMGSTEAFFGQGTRLTVV.